The present TCR beta chain was sequenced within a study of sequential checkpoint blockade in melanoma. Study in general: Maintenance nivolumab came after either treatment sequence. Matched biopsies came pretreatment and at week 13 for approximately 20 patients. 90 to 95 pretreatment tumor DNA samples were TCRβ immunosequenced.

General study results and limits: About 30 times likelier clinical benefit followed increased tumor T-cell fraction and clonality.

At least ten counts were recorded for this clone. As yet, its antigen is unknown. The treatment was: randomized to nivolumab then ipilimumab (arm A) or the reverse (arm B). V was trimmed by 4 bases and J by 1 base, leaving 10 bases between them. This CDR3 has 14 amino acids. Germline values: CDR1 SGHNT, CDR2 YENEEA. Some clones are missing from TCRdb's copy, which holds only in-frame ones; the method was immunoSEQ multiplex PCR. Among roughly 8,400 clones listed, under 30% were seen once. This chain joins TRBV11-3 and TRBJ1-1; D is ambiguous. The specimen was tumor tissue (inferred from file names), collected from a patient given nivolumab and ipilimumab in sequence. The sequence derives from a human donor with melanoma. The CDR3, as DNA: TGTGCCAGCAGCTCCGGCGCCGCGAACACTGAAGCTTTCTTT. Protein sequence: CASSSGAANTEAFF.